These 29 T cell receptor beta chains originate from one sample sequenced in a study of breast tumors, draining lymph nodes, adjacent tissues. TCRdb redid the calling of the multiplex PCR reads with MiXCR, one entry per CDR3 protein. The sample has 21,000 or so distinct CDR3 sequences, about 38% seen once; the top ten hold approximately 25%. Sample: breast tumor tissue. These receptors originate from a female donor with breast cancer. Some clones in this sample may be carry-over from other donors' samples.

Within the sample, this clonotype is medium-sized. V is TRBV5-1 and J is TRBJ2-3; 14 bases line up with TRBD2. CDR1 and CDR2 from the germline V gene are SGHRS and YFSETQ. The trim removed 0 bases at V and 1 base at J, leaving 4 bases unmatched. This CDR3 is 18 amino acids long. The CDR3 spells CASSLGGLAGGRTDTQYF. CDR3 coding DNA: TGCGCCAGCAGCTTGGGAGGACTAGCGGGGGGTCGCACAGATACGCAGTATTTT.

This sequence joins TRBV9 and TRBJ1-2; a possible D gene is TRBD1 (6 bases). Germline loops: CDR1 SGDLS, CDR2 YYNGEE. Trimming cost V 0 bases and J 0 bases, with 9 bases left between them. The CDR3 totals 15 residues. As DNA, the CDR3 is TGTGCCAGCAGCGTAGAAACAGGGACTAACTATGGCTACACCTTC. This sequence encodes CASSVETGTNYGYTF.

V is TRBV3-1 and J is TRBJ1-2, with a weak D call TRBD1 (5 bases). The length of the CDR3 is 15 residues. Trimming left V 3 bases short and J 4 bases short, with 15 bases between. In germline, CDR1 is LGHDT, CDR2 YNNKEL (reference sequence). This CDR3 reads CASSQGGSGTYGYTF. The CDR3 DNA follows: TGTGCCAGCAGCCAGGGAGGCTCGGGGACCTATGGCTACACCTTC.

This sequence joins TRBV25-1 and TRBJ2-3; TRBD1 matches at 12 bases. The CDR3 spans 17 residues. J was trimmed by 2 bases and V by 3 bases; bases with no gene match: 6. Germline lookup yields CDR1 MGHDK and CDR2 SYGVNS. Here the CDR3 reads CASSDLGTGGITDTQYF. As DNA, the CDR3 is TGTGCCAGCAGTGATCTAGGGACAGGGGGCATCACAGATACGCAGTATTTT.

This clonotype is categorized as medium-sized (0.01 to 0.1%). The chain uses TRBV15 and TRBJ2-5; 8 bases map to TRBD1. Germline trimming cut 3 bases from V and 3 bases from J; bases unmatched to any gene: 9. CDR1 and CDR2 (germline): LNHNV, YYDKDF (reference sequence). The length of the CDR3 is 16 residues. CDR3 protein: CATSRKTGDPKETQYF. The CDR3 region has the DNA TGTGCCACCAGCAGGAAGACAGGGGATCCAAAAGAGACCCAGTACTTC.

The CDR3: CASSVGGLAGVSETQYF. CDR3 DNA sequence: TGTGCCAGCAGCGTTGGAGGACTAGCGGGAGTTTCGGAGACCCAGTACTTC. The genes are TRBV9 and TRBJ2-5; 13 bases agree with TRBD2. The germline gives CDR1 SGDLS, CDR2 YYNGEE. The V gene end was trimmed by 2 bases and the J gene end by 5 bases; junction bases not matched to a gene: 9. The CDR3 contains 17 residues.

This clonotype has just one count. The chain joins TRBV4-3 to TRBJ2-3; 9 nucleotides agree with TRBD2. The CDR3 contains 19 residues. The germline CDR1 and CDR2 sequences are LGHNA and YSLEER. V shed 0 bases and J 1 base; nucleotides not matched to a gene: 11. CDR3 in DNA: TGCGCCAGCAGCCAAGATGGGGCGGGAGCGGGAGGACGCACAGATACGCAGTATTTT. This encodes CASSQDGAGAGGRTDTQYF.

At least ten counts were recorded for this clonotype. The rearrangement joins TRBV20-1 to TRBJ2-6; D call uncertain. CDR1 is DFQATT and CDR2 is SNEGSKA in the germline V gene (reference sequence). This CDR3 is built from 12 residues. The V end was cut by 3 bases, the J end by 12 bases, with 12 bases between. CDR3 sequence: CSASRLAGVLTF. The DNA for the CDR3 is TGCAGTGCTAGCCGACTCGCCGGCGTCCTGACTTTC.

This clonotype was picked up many times. The J gene is TRBJ2-1, the V gene TRBV7-8, with 11 bases aligning to TRBD2. Germline V lookup: CDR1 SGHVS, CDR2 FQNEAQ. The CDR3 contains 15 residues. V lost 4 bases and J lost 9; bases outside the gene matches: 8. In nucleotides, the CDR3 is TGTGCCAGCAGCTCCTCTAGCGGGGGGATTTTTGAGCAGTTCTTC. As protein: CASSSSSGGIFEQFF.

The genes are TRBV9 and TRBJ2-3; D gene unclear. Trimming left V 1 base short and J 0 bases short, with 12 bases between. Germline CDR1 is SGDLS and CDR2 is YYNGEE. The length of the CDR3 is 16 residues. The CDR3 bases are TGTGCCAGCAGCGTAAGAGGCGAGCCCAGCACAGATACGCAGTATTTT. Protein product: CASSVRGEPSTDTQYF.

This clonotype qualifies as medium-sized. The rearrangement uses TRBV7-2 and TRBJ2-6; D may correspond to TRBD1 or TRBD2 (6 bases each). In germline, CDR1 is SGHTA, CDR2 FQGNSA. The ends were cut back, 6 bases at V and 4 bases at J, with 19 bases in the middle. This CDR3 has 17 residues. CDR3: CASSHWQGRIGANVLTF. DNA of the CDR3: TGTGCCAGCAGTCACTGGCAGGGGAGGATCGGGGCCAACGTCCTGACTTTC.

This clonotype appeared many times. V and J are TRBV5-1 and TRBJ2-7, with TRBD2 identical over 7 bases. The germline CDR1 and CDR2 sequences are SGHRS and YFSETQ. V shed 0 bases and J 3 bases; nucleotides not matched to a gene: 6. The CDR3 length is 15 residues. The CDR3 sequence: CASSLVAGTNYEQYF. As DNA, the CDR3 is TGCGCCAGCAGCTTGGTGGCGGGGACTAACTACGAGCAGTACTTC.

This chain uses TRBV6-5 with TRBJ2-1; 10 bases fit TRBD2. The CDR3 covers 17 residues. The germline gives CDR1 MNHEY, CDR2 SVGAGI. The V segment lost 0 bases and the J segment 4 bases; nucleotides outside the gene matches: 6. CDR3 sequence reads: CASSYSPAGGGYNEQFF. The DNA for the CDR3 is TGTGCCAGCAGTTACTCCCCAGCGGGAGGGGGGTACAATGAGCAGTTCTTC.

This clonotype was seen ten or more times. The chain employs TRBV20-1 and TRBJ2-2; possibly TRBD2 for D (6 bases). This CDR3 region has 16 residues. V gave up 6 bases and J gave up 0 bases, with 17 bases separating them. CDR1 is DFQATT and CDR2 is SNEGSKA in the germline V gene (reference sequence). CDR3 nucleotide sequence: TGCAGTGCCCAGGGCCCCGGGACTTCGAACACCGGGGAGCTGTTTTTT. It is translated as CSAQGPGTSNTGELFF.

The rearrangement joins TRBV20-1 to TRBJ1-4, with D hard to call. V was pared by 6 bases and J by 0 bases, with 11 bases between. Germline assignment: CDR1 DFQATT and CDR2 SNEGSKA (reference sequence). The CDR3 is made up of 14 amino acids. CDR3 coding DNA: TGCAGTGCCCCGAGGGAAGCAACTAATGAAAAACTGTTTTTT. Its translation: CSAPREATNEKLFF.

In its sample, this clonotype was seen a few times. The chain carries TRBV13 and TRBJ2-7; D is uncertain. The CDR3 covers 14 residues. CDR1 is PRHDT and CDR2 is FYEKMQ in the germline V gene (reference sequence). V was cut by 3 bases and J by 6 bases, with 15 bases left in between. The CDR3 sequence: CASSFRTVRREQYF. In DNA, the CDR3 is TGTGCCAGCAGCTTTAGGACCGTGCGTCGCGAGCAGTACTTC.

Ten or more counts support this clonotype. The rearrangement links TRBV5-1 to TRBJ2-1; tentatively, D is TRBD2 (5 bases). Per germline, CDR1 SGHRS and CDR2 YFSETQ. The CDR3 runs 15 residues. Trimming stripped 4 bases from V and 8 bases from J, with 19 bases between. The DNA of the CDR3 is TGCGCCAGCAGCCCCTCTAGCCTGATTTCGGATGAGCAGTTCTTC. It specifies CASSPSSLISDEQFF. The whole variable domain, filled in from reference TRBV5-1 and TRBJ2-1, reads KAGVTQTPRYLIKTRGQQVTLSCSPISGHRSVSWYQQTPGQGLQFLFEYFSETQRNKGNFPGRFSGRQFSNSRSEMNVSTLELGDSALYLCASSPSSLISDEQFFGPGTRLTVL.

This clonotype has a count of ten or more. The chain is built from TRBV7-2 and TRBJ2-7; 11 bases fit TRBD2. CDR1 is SGHTA, CDR2 FQGNSA, per germline. The CDR3 totals 16 residues. The V and J ends lost 1 base and 2 bases, in that order; junction bases with no gene match: 4. This CDR3 is CASSLEGTSGAYEQYF. DNA of the CDR3: TGTGCCAGCAGCTTAGAGGGGACTAGCGGAGCCTACGAGCAGTACTTC.

A single count supports this clonotype. J is TRBJ2-7 and V is TRBV27; D gene ambiguous. Germline V lookup: CDR1 MNHEY, CDR2 SMNVEV (reference sequence). V was trimmed by 4 bases and J by 0 bases, leaving 13 bases between them. This CDR3 has 15 amino acids. Here the CDR3 reads CASSYRGWGSYEQYF. The CDR3 coding sequence is TGTGCCAGCAGTTATAGAGGTTGGGGCTCCTACGAGCAGTACTTC.

The rearrangement uses TRBV19 and TRBJ2-2; 9 bases align to TRBD2. The ends lost 4 bases at V and 5 bases at J; junction bases unmatched: 2. The germline CDR1 and CDR2 sequences are LNHDA and SQIVND (reference sequence). The CDR3 runs to 14 residues. The CDR3 DNA reads as TGTGCCAGTAGTAGGACTAGCGCTACCGGGGAGCTGTTTTTT. This sequence encodes CASSRTSATGELFF.

This clonotype occurred many times. A much larger clonotype is one base distant, so this may be a read error. The chain combines TRBV20-1 with TRBJ2-5, with 9 positions matching TRBD2. The CDR3 consists of 14 residues. The V segment lost 3 bases and the J segment 7 bases; nucleotides outside the gene matches: 9. Germline CDR1 reads DFQATT; CDR2 reads SNEGSKA (reference sequence). In DNA, the CDR3 is TGCAGTGCTAGTGTAGGGTCTAGCGGGGCGACCCAGTACTTC. Residues: CSASVGSSGATQYF.

This rearrangement joins TRBV20-1 to TRBJ2-7, with D maybe TRBD2 (6 bases). CDR1 DFQATT and CDR2 SNEGSKA come from the germline V gene (reference sequence). Between the trimmed V and J ends, which lost 1 base and 3 bases, there was a span of 13 bases. The CDR3 contains 14 residues. CDR3 amino acids: CSARAIRDFYEQYF. CDR3 DNA: TGCAGTGCTAGAGCCATCAGGGACTTCTACGAGCAGTACTTC.

This rearrangement joins TRBV10-2 to TRBJ2-7; the D is unclear. Germline values: CDR1 WSHSY, CDR2 SAAADI. CDR3 size: 11 residues. Here the CDR3 DNA reads TGTGCCAGCAGTGATAGGTACGAGCAGTACGTC. Amino acid sequence: CASSDRYEQYV.

This clonotype occurred many times. This chain joins TRBV7-9 and TRBJ2-1; no definite D call. The CDR3 extends over 15 amino acids. CDR1 and CDR2 from the germline V gene are SEHNR and FQNEAQ (reference sequence). Trimming took 0 bases from V and 8 from J, leaving 14 bases between them. CDR3 residues: CASSLASAMRDEQFF. CDR3 nucleotide sequence: TGTGCCAGCAGCTTAGCGTCAGCGATGAGAGATGAGCAGTTCTTC.

The chain uses TRBV20-1 and TRBJ2-3; 7 bases agree with TRBD2. Germline trimming cut 3 bases from V and 4 bases from J; bases unmatched to any gene: 7. The germline V gene encodes CDR1 DFQATT and CDR2 SNEGSKA (reference sequence). CDR3 length: 14 amino acids. The CDR3 sequence: CSASPGGYADTQYF. CDR3 coding DNA: TGCAGTGCTAGCCCGGGAGGCTACGCAGATACGCAGTATTTT.

The V call is TRBV20-1, the J call TRBJ2-3; D might be TRBD1 (6 bases). The CDR3 totals 13 residues. V was clipped by 5 bases and J by 0 bases, with 9 bases between them. The germline CDR1 and CDR2 sequences are DFQATT and SNEGSKA (reference sequence). CDR3 coding DNA: TGCAGTGCTGAACAGGGTAGCACAGATACGCAGTATTTT. It is translated as CSAEQGSTDTQYF.

By its share, this clonotype is medium-sized. V is TRBV30 and J is TRBJ1-4, with 10 bases fitting TRBD1. This CDR3 spans 15 amino acids. The V gene end was trimmed by 0 bases and the J gene end by 7 bases; junction bases not matched to a gene: 5. Germline CDR1 is GTSNPN and CDR2 is SVGIG (reference sequence). CDR3 nucleotides: TGTGCCTGGAGTGTAATCGGACAGGGGGTTGAAAAACTGTTTTTT. Translating gives CAWSVIGQGVEKLFF. The whole variable domain, remainder taken from reference TRBV30 and TRBJ1-4, is SQTIHQWPATLVQPVGSPLSLECTVEGTSNPNLYWYRQAAGRGLQLLFYSVGIGQISSEVPQNLSASRPQDRQFILSSKKLLLSDSGFYLCAWSVIGQGVEKLFFGSGTQLSVL.

The V call is TRBV6-1, the J call TRBJ2-7; 9 positions match TRBD2. From germline, CDR1 is MNHNS and CDR2 SASEGT. This CDR3 region has 15 residues. Trimming cost V 2 bases and J 1 base; bases outside gene matches: 3. This CDR3 reads CASSESLAGSYEQYF. For the CDR3, the DNA is TGTGCCAGCAGTGAAAGTCTAGCGGGGTCCTACGAGCAGTACTTC.

This clonotype appeared many times. CDR3: CASSIGRSSTDTQYF. The CDR3 nucleotides are TGTGCCAGCTCGATCGGGAGATCAAGCACAGATACGCAGTATTTT. The rearrangement uses TRBV9 and TRBJ2-3, with D possibly being TRBD2 (6 bases). Germline lookup yields CDR1 SGDLS and CDR2 YYNGEE. This CDR3 is 15 amino acids long. Trimming stripped 7 bases from V and 0 bases from J, with 15 bases between.